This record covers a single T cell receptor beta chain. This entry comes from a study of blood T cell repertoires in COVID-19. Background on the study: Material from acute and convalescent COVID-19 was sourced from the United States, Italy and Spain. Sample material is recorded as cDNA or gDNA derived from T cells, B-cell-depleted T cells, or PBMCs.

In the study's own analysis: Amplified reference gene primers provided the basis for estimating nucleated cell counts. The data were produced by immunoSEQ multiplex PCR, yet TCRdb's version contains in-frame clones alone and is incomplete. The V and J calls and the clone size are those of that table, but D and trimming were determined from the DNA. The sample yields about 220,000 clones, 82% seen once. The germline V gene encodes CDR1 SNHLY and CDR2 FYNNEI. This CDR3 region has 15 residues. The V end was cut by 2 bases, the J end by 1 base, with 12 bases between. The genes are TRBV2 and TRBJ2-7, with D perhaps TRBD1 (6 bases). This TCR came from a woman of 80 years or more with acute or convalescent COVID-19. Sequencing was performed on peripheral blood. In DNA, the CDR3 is TGTGCCAGCAGTGAAATAGGGACATTGTCCTACGAGCAGTACTTC. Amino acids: CASSEIGTLSYEQYF.